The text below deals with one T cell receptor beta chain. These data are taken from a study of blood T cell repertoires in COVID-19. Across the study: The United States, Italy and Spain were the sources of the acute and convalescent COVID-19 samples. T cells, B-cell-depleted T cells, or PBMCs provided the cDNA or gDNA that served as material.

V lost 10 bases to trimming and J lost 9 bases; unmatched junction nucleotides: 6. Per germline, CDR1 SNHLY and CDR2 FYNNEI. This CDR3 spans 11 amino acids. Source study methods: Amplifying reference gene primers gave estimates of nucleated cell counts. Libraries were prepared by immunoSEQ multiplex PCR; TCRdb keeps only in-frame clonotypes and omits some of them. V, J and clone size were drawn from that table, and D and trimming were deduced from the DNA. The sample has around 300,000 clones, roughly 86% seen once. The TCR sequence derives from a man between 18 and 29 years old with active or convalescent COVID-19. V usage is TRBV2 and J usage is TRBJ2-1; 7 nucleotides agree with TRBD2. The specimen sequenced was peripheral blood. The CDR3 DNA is TGTGCCATGCGGACTAGAACTGAGCAGTTCTTC. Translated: CAMRTRTEQFF.